A selection of T cell receptor beta chains follows, all from one sample in a study of blood T cell repertoires in COVID-19. The assay was immunoSEQ multiplex PCR, and TCRdb's table has in-frame clones only and misses some. The table records approximately 350,000 clones, more than 70% of them present only once. The source material was peripheral blood. All receptors come from a man between 25 and 39 years old with active or convalescent COVID-19. Both conserved end residues are part of each CDR3. The D gene is left open where the match is weak. Only part of the rows carry a size: once, few, many, or a class if the clone is expanded.

TRBV30	TRBD1	TRBJ1-2	-	CAWSVLGDSHF	TGTGCCTGGAGTGTACTCGGGGACAGCCACTTC
TRBV12-3/TRBV12-4	-	TRBJ2-1	-	CASGPSSYNEQFF	TGTGCCAGCGGCCCTAGCTCCTACAATGAGCAGTTCTTC
TRBV19	-	TRBJ1-2	-	CASSPRQDYGYTF	TGTGCCAGTAGTCCCCGACAGGACTATGGCTACACCTTC
TRBV28	-	TRBJ2-7	-	CASSPESTYEQYF	TGTGCCAGCAGCCCGGAGTCTACCTACGAGCAGTACTTC
TRBV13	TRBD2	TRBJ2-7	few	CASSSGLGFYEQYF	TGTGCCAGCAGCTCCGGACTAGGCTTCTACGAGCAGTACTTC
TRBV19	-	TRBJ1-6	-	CASRVQGTNSPLHF	TGTGCCAGTAGGGTTCAGGGCACCAATTCACCCCTCCACTTT
TRBV4-2	-	TRBJ2-6	-	CASSQDSSGAGANVLTF	TGTGCCAGCAGCCAAGATTCTTCAGGGGCTGGGGCCAACGTCCTGACTTTC
TRBV25-1	-	TRBJ2-2	-	CASSEYRGGPGELFF	TGTGCCAGCAGTGAATATCGCGGGGGCCCCGGGGAGCTGTTTTTT
TRBV6-1	-	TRBJ1-4	-	CASSEPGRGNEKLFF	TGTGCCAGCAGTGAACCAGGGAGGGGGAATGAAAAACTGTTTTTT
TRBV5-1	-	TRBJ2-1	once	CASTTGFGNEQFF	TGCGCCAGCACAACAGGGTTCGGGAATGAGCAGTTCTTC
TRBV19	TRBD1	TRBJ1-5	-	CASTQGGGPNQPQHF	TGTGCCAGTACTCAAGGGGGCGGACCCAATCAGCCCCAGCATTTT
TRBV3-1/TRBV3-2	TRBD1	TRBJ2-2	-	CASSQDRGGQGAWTGELFF	TGTGCCAGCAGCCAAGATCGAGGTGGACAGGGGGCATGGACCGGGGAGCTGTTTTTT
TRBV30	TRBD2	TRBJ2-5	-	CAWNRDYQETQYF	TGTGCCTGGAATAGGGACTATCAAGAGACCCAGTACTTC
TRBV28	-	TRBJ1-5	-	CASSRDMGRPQHF	TGTGCCAGCAGCCGGGACATGGGACGGCCCCAGCATTTT
TRBV19	TRBD2	TRBJ2-1	-	CATRLLAGGHHEQFF	TGTGCCACCCGCCTCCTAGCGGGAGGGCACCATGAGCAGTTCTTC
TRBV30	-	TRBJ1-5	-	CAWTRSGNQPQHF	TGTGCCTGGACCAGATCTGGCAATCAGCCCCAGCATTTT
TRBV7-3	-	TRBJ2-3	-	CASSLNSLDTDTQYF	TGTGCCAGCAGCTTAAATTCTCTAGACACAGATACGCAGTATTTT
TRBV6-5	-	TRBJ2-5	-	CAISRDWETQYF	TGTGCCATTTCCCGGGACTGGGAGACCCAGTACTTC
TRBV4-1	-	TRBJ1-1	-	CASSQGQLNTEAFF	TGCGCCAGCAGCCAAGGACAACTGAACACTGAAGCTTTCTTT
TRBV7-9	TRBD2	TRBJ2-1	once	CASSLALAGGPWNEQFF	TGTGCCAGCAGCTTGGCACTAGCGGGAGGGCCGTGGAATGAGCAGTTCTTC
TRBV7-6	-	TRBJ2-6	many	CASSLSQGGGANVLTF	TGTGCCAGCAGCTTAAGCCAGGGGGGTGGGGCCAACGTCCTGACTTTC
TRBV6-5	-	TRBJ2-7	-	CASSPRDIAYEQYF	TGTGCCAGCAGTCCCCGGGACATAGCCTACGAGCAGTACTTC
TRBV5-1	-	TRBJ1-1	-	CASSFTGGRVTEAFF	TGCGCCAGCAGCTTCACAGGAGGGCGAGTAACTGAAGCTTTCTTT
TRBV19	-	TRBJ1-4	-	CASTGGGALGEKLFF	TGTGCCAGTACCGGGGGAGGGGCACTGGGGGAAAAACTGTTTTTT
TRBV5-1	TRBD1	TRBJ2-5	-	CASSLSGGETQYF	TGCGCCAGCAGCTTATCAGGGGGAGAGACCCAGTACTTC
TRBV4-2	TRBD1	TRBJ2-7	-	CASSQNPGQGSAYEQYF	TGTGCCAGCAGCCAGAACCCAGGACAGGGCTCAGCCTACGAGCAGTACTTC
TRBV6-1	-	TRBJ2-2	-	CASSEARSTGELFF	TGTGCCAGCAGTGAAGCCAGGTCCACCGGGGAGCTGTTTTTT
TRBV19	TRBD1	TRBJ2-7	-	CASSIPGQMGSYEQYF	TGTGCCAGTAGTATACCGGGACAGATGGGCTCCTACGAGCAGTACTTC
TRBV14	-	TRBJ2-2	-	CASTSGREGVAGELFF	TGTGCCAGCACCTCAGGGAGGGAGGGGGTAGCCGGGGAGCTGTTTTTT
TRBV2	-	TRBJ2-7	once	CASTPRAATYEQYF	TGTGCCAGTACCCCGCGTGCTGCTACCTACGAGCAGTACTTC
TRBV9	TRBD2	TRBJ2-6	-	CASSHSLRGLAHSGANVLTF	TGTGCCAGCAGCCACTCGCTCCGCGGACTAGCGCACTCTGGGGCCAACGTCCTGACTTTC
TRBV6-2/TRBV6-3	-	TRBJ2-1	-	CASSYAWYSYNEQFF	TGTGCCAGCAGTTATGCGTGGTATTCCTACAATGAGCAGTTCTTC
TRBV24-1	TRBD1	TRBJ2-3	-	CATSAPGQGSDTQYF	TGTGCCACCAGTGCTCCTGGACAGGGATCAGATACGCAGTATTTT
TRBV7-9	TRBD2	TRBJ2-1	-	CASSHGTLAGKHEQFF	TGTGCCAGCAGCCACGGGACACTAGCGGGGAAGCATGAGCAGTTCTTC
TRBV7-2	TRBD1	TRBJ2-7	-	CASSALTGSSYEQYF	TGTGCCAGCAGCGCGTTGACAGGGTCCTCCTACGAGCAGTACTTC
TRBV3-1/TRBV3-2	TRBD1	TRBJ2-7	-	CASRHRDRGLWDEQYF	TGTGCCAGCAGACACCGGGACAGGGGCCTATGGGACGAGCAGTACTTC
TRBV11-3	-	TRBJ1-2	-	CASSLVRGRYGYTF	TGTGCCAGCAGCTTAGTGCGGGGCCGCTATGGCTACACCTTC